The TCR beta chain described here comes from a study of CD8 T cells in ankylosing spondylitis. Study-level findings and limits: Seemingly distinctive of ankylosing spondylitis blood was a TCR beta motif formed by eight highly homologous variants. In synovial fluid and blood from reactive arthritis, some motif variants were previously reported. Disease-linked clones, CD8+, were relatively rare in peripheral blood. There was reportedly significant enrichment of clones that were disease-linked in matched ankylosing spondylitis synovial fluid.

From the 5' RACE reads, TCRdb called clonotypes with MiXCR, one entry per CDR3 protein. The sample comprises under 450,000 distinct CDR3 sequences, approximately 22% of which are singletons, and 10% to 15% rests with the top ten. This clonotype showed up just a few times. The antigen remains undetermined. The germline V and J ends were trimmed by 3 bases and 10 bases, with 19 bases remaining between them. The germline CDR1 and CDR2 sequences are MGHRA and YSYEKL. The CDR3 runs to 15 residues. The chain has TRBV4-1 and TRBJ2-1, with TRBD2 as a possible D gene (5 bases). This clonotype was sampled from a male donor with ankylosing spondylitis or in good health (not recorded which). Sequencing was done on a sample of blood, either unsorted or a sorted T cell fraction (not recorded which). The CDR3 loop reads CASSQEPDRGREQFF. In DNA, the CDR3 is TGCGCCAGCAGCCAGGAACCGGACCGGGGTAGGGAGCAGTTCTTC.